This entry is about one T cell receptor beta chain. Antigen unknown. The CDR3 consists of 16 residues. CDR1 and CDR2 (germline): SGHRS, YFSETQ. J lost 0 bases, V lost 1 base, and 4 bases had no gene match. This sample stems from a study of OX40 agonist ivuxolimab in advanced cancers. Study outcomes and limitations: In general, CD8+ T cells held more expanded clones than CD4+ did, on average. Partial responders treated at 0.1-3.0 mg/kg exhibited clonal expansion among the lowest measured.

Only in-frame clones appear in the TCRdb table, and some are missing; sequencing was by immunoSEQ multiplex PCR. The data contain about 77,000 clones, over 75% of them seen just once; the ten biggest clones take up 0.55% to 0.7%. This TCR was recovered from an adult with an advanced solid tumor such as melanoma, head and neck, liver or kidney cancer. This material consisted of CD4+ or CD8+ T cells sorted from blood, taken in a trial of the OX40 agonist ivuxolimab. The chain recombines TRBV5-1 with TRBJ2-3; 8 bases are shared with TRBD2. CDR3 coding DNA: TGCGCCAGCAGCTTGAGGATAGCGGGGAGCACAGATACGCAGTATTTT. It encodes CASSLRIAGSTDTQYF.